A selection of T cell receptor beta chains follows, all from one sample in a study of PD-L1 blockade in urothelial cancer. Profiled with immunoSEQ multiplex PCR; TCRdb holds only in-frame clones, not every one. The repertoire holds under 40,000 clones, about 89% seen once, with approximately 8.2% in the top ten. The sequencing used PBMCs, collected around atezolizumab (anti-PD-L1) treatment. These receptors were collected from a man older than 75 with urothelial cancer. The CDR3 runs from the conserved cysteine through the conserved F or W. A D gene is named only where the DNA matches it firmly. Some rows have no size entry. The others give once, few or many, or a class for an expanded clone.

clone size: -
D gene: -
J gene: TRBJ2-7
V gene: TRBV30
CDR3 DNA: TGTGCCTGGAGCAACGGGAGCCCTTTCGAGCAGTACTTC
CDR3 protein: CAWSNGSPFEQYF

clone size: -
D gene: -
J gene: TRBJ1-5
V gene: TRBV19
CDR3 DNA: TGTGCCAGTAGTATAGCGACACGTCAGCCCCAGCATTTT
CDR3 protein: CASSIATRQPQHF

clone size: -
D gene: TRBD1
J gene: TRBJ1-1
V gene: TRBV5-4
CDR3 DNA: TGTGCCAGCAGCTTGGGGACAGGATGGGACACTGAAGCTTTCTTT
CDR3 protein: CASSLGTGWDTEAFF

clone size: once
D gene: -
J gene: TRBJ1-2
V gene: TRBV6-6
CDR3 DNA: TGTGCCAGCAGCCGGGACGGGAGGTATGGCTACACCTTC
CDR3 protein: CASSRDGRYGYTF

clone size: -
D gene: TRBD1
J gene: TRBJ2-6
V gene: TRBV5-1
CDR3 DNA: TGCGCCAGCAGTAGGACAGGGGGCACTGGGGCCAACGTCCTGACTTTC
CDR3 protein: CASSRTGGTGANVLTF

clone size: -
D gene: -
J gene: TRBJ2-5
V gene: TRBV29-1
CDR3 DNA: TGCAGCGTTTTTAAGGGGCCTCGTAGAGAGACCCAGTACTTC
CDR3 protein: CSVFKGPRRETQYF

clone size: -
D gene: -
J gene: TRBJ2-3
V gene: TRBV25-1
CDR3 DNA: TGTGCCAGCAGGACGGGAAGGGATACGCAGTATTTT
CDR3 protein: CASRTGRDTQYF

clone size: -
D gene: -
J gene: TRBJ2-1
V gene: TRBV5-8
CDR3 DNA: TGTGCCAGCAGCTTATACAGGGTAGGGAATGAGCAGTTCTTC
CDR3 protein: CASSLYRVGNEQFF

clone size: -
D gene: TRBD1
J gene: TRBJ1-1
V gene: TRBV19
CDR3 DNA: TGTGCCAGTGCAGGGGGCAGGGAGGATGAAGCTTTCTTT
CDR3 protein: CASAGGREDEAFF

clone size: -
D gene: TRBD1
J gene: TRBJ2-7
V gene: TRBV15
CDR3 DNA: TGTGCCACCAGCAGAGATCCGGGACAGGGGGTCTACGAGCAGTACTTC
CDR3 protein: CATSRDPGQGVYEQYF

clone size: -
D gene: TRBD2
J gene: TRBJ2-2
V gene: TRBV27
CDR3 DNA: TGTGCCAGCAGTTCGGTAGCGGGAGCCGGGGAGCTGTTTTTT
CDR3 protein: CASSSVAGAGELFF

clone size: -
D gene: TRBD1
J gene: TRBJ1-2
V gene: TRBV27
CDR3 DNA: TGTGCCAGCAGTTCTACCGGACAGGGCGGCTACACCTTC
CDR3 protein: CASSSTGQGGYTF

clone size: -
D gene: TRBD2
J gene: TRBJ2-7
V gene: TRBV19
CDR3 DNA: TGTGCCAGTAGTATAACCGGACTAGCCTCAAACGAGCAGTACTTC
CDR3 protein: CASSITGLASNEQYF

clone size: -
D gene: -
J gene: TRBJ1-2
V gene: TRBV7-6
CDR3 DNA: TGTGCCAGCAGCTTAGCGGAAAGGGGGGGGAGAAGGTATGGCTACACCTTC
CDR3 protein: CASSLAERGGRRYGYTF

clone size: -
D gene: -
J gene: TRBJ1-5
V gene: TRBV2
CDR3 DNA: TGTGCCAGCAGTACCGGGACATCTAATCAGCCCCAGCATTTT
CDR3 protein: CASSTGTSNQPQHF

clone size: -
D gene: TRBD2
J gene: TRBJ2-7
V gene: TRBV2
CDR3 DNA: TGTGCCAGCAGTGAAATAGCGGGAGAACTCGAGCAGTACTTC
CDR3 protein: CASSEIAGELEQYF

clone size: -
D gene: TRBD1
J gene: TRBJ2-5
V gene: TRBV15
CDR3 DNA: TGTGCCACCAGCAGAGATCTTCGCGGACAGGGAGGAGGCACCCAAGAGACCCAGTACTTC
CDR3 protein: CATSRDLRGQGGGTQETQYF

clone size: -
D gene: TRBD1
J gene: TRBJ2-7
V gene: TRBV7-9
CDR3 DNA: TGTGCCAGCAGCTTTCCGGGACAGGGAGGCGAGCAGTACTTC
CDR3 protein: CASSFPGQGGEQYF

clone size: -
D gene: TRBD2
J gene: TRBJ2-7
V gene: TRBV5-5
CDR3 DNA: TGTGCCAGCAGCCGCACGACTAGCGGGACCTACGAGCAGTACTTC
CDR3 protein: CASSRTTSGTYEQYF

clone size: -
D gene: TRBD2
J gene: TRBJ2-1
V gene: TRBV6-5
CDR3 DNA: TGTGCCAGCAGAGGACAGAGGACTAGCGGGAGTCCTCAGTTCTTC
CDR3 protein: CASRGQRTSGSPQFF

clone size: -
D gene: -
J gene: TRBJ2-1
V gene: TRBV18
CDR3 DNA: TGTGCCAGCTCACCCCAGGTAGATGAGCAGTTCTTC
CDR3 protein: CASSPQVDEQFF

clone size: -
D gene: TRBD1
J gene: TRBJ2-3
V gene: TRBV5-1
CDR3 DNA: TGCGCCAGCAGAGTCGGGACAGGGGGCACAGATACGCAGTATTTT
CDR3 protein: CASRVGTGGTDTQYF

clone size: few
D gene: -
J gene: TRBJ2-7
V gene: TRBV15
CDR3 DNA: TGTGCCACCAGCAGAGATGCGAAAGAGCAGTACTTC
CDR3 protein: CATSRDAKEQYF

clone size: -
D gene: -
J gene: TRBJ2-1
V gene: TRBV6-1
CDR3 DNA: TGTGCCAGCAGTGTTGGCGGGTCCTCCTACAATGAGCAGTTCTTC
CDR3 protein: CASSVGGSSYNEQFF

clone size: -
D gene: TRBD1
J gene: TRBJ1-2
V gene: TRBV5-6
CDR3 DNA: TGTGCCAGCAGCTTGGTGGCGGACAGGGAGGATGGCTACACCTTC
CDR3 protein: CASSLVADREDGYTF

clone size: -
D gene: -
J gene: TRBJ2-1
V gene: TRBV7-8
CDR3 DNA: TGTGCCAGCAGCCCTATTATAAGCTCCTACAATGAGCAGTTCTTC
CDR3 protein: CASSPIISSYNEQFF

clone size: -
D gene: -
J gene: TRBJ2-1
V gene: TRBV10-3
CDR3 DNA: TGTGCCATCACCGATAAACCAGGTCTACGCTTCTTC
CDR3 protein: CAITDKPGLRFF

clone size: -
D gene: -
J gene: TRBJ2-7
V gene: TRBV7-8
CDR3 DNA: TGTGCCAGCAGCCCTAGGGGAGGACAGGTGTCCTACGAGCAGTACTTC
CDR3 protein: CASSPRGGQVSYEQYF

clone size: -
D gene: -
J gene: TRBJ1-2
V gene: TRBV6-6
CDR3 DNA: TGTGCCAGCAGTGCCAGTCGAGGGGGGGATGGCTACACCTTC
CDR3 protein: CASSASRGGDGYTF

clone size: -
D gene: -
J gene: TRBJ1-2
V gene: TRBV7-2
CDR3 DNA: TGTGCCAGCAGCTTAGGGGGGCGAAGCTATGGCTACACCTTC
CDR3 protein: CASSLGGRSYGYTF

clone size: -
D gene: TRBD1
J gene: TRBJ1-4
V gene: TRBV6-6
CDR3 DNA: TGTGCCAGCAGTTACGTGGCAGGGGGTGAAAAACTGTTTTTT
CDR3 protein: CASSYVAGGEKLFF

clone size: -
D gene: -
J gene: TRBJ2-2
V gene: TRBV5-1
CDR3 DNA: TGCGCCAGCAGGGAAGGGACGGGGGCCGGGGAGCTGTTTTTT
CDR3 protein: CASREGTGAGELFF